This passage covers 19 T cell receptor beta chains from one sample sequenced in a study of shared clonotypes between healthy human individuals. Using immunoSEQ multiplex PCR, the repertoire was profiled, and TCRdb retains in-frame clones only, with some absent. The sample carries just over 2,000,000 clones, over 85% recorded once. Sequenced material: naive CD4+ T cells sorted from blood. Subset reported: CD45RA+ positively selected. All receptors derive from a man younger than 30 in good health.

The genes are TRBV2 and TRBJ1-6; 10 bases fit TRBD1. J lost 7 bases, V lost 7 bases, and 1 base had no gene match. This CDR3 is 13 amino acids long. CDR1 SNHLY and CDR2 FYNNEI come from the germline V gene. The CDR3 loop is CASKDRGNSPLHF. The CDR3 DNA reads TGTGCCAGCAAGGACAGGGGGAATTCACCCCTCCACTTT.

The chain links TRBV5-1 to TRBJ1-1, with 8 bases that match TRBD1. The CDR3 loop spans 15 amino acids. Germline V lookup: CDR1 SGHRS, CDR2 YFSETQ. The J segment lost 2 bases and the V segment lost 5 bases, leaving 8 bases of the junction unmatched. The CDR3 nucleotides are TGCGCCAGCAGTTTCAGGACAGGGACAAACACTGAAGCTTTCTTT. This sequence encodes CASSFRTGTNTEAFF.

This chain uses TRBV29-1 with TRBJ1-2; D perhaps matches TRBD1 (5 bases). Trimming shortened V by 2 bases and J by 5 bases, and 18 bases separated the two germline ends. The V gene's germline CDR1 is SQVTM and CDR2 ANQGSEA. The CDR3 contains 15 residues. The CDR3 loop is CSVERGQSNRYGYTF. CDR3 DNA sequence: TGCAGCGTTGAAAGGGGCCAGTCCAATCGGTATGGCTACACCTTC.

This chain joins TRBV29-1 and TRBJ2-5; 12 positions match TRBD1. V was clipped by 7 bases and J by 4 bases; unmatched bases: 4. CDR1 is SQVTM and CDR2 is ANQGSEA in the germline V gene. The CDR3 has 13 amino acids. The DNA for the CDR3 is TGCAGCGGTCGGGACAGGGGGCCAGAGACCCAGTACTTC. It is translated as CSGRDRGPETQYF.

The chain employs TRBV13 and TRBJ2-1, with TRBD2 as a possible D gene (6 bases). Germline-derived CDR1 and CDR2 are PRHDT and FYEKMQ (reference sequence). V was shortened by 5 bases and J by 0 bases, with 11 bases between the two germline ends. This CDR3 contains 15 residues. The CDR3 region is CASSISGASYNEQFF. Written as DNA, the CDR3 is TGTGCCAGCAGCATTAGCGGAGCCTCCTACAATGAGCAGTTCTTC.

This clone has only one observation. The same CDR3 is also encoded by other DNA sequences in this sample. The CDR3 loop reads CASSQGLAGGQETQYF. CDR3 coding DNA: TGCGCCAGCAGCCAAGGGCTAGCGGGAGGCCAAGAGACCCAGTACTTC. The gene calls are TRBV4-3 and TRBJ2-5, with 11 bases lining up with TRBD2. V was pared by 1 base and J by 1 base, with 2 bases of the junction left unmatched. This CDR3 contains 16 residues. Germline CDR1 reads LGHNA; CDR2 reads YSLEER.

The V gene is TRBV9, the J gene TRBJ2-2; 8 positions match TRBD2. Germline loops: CDR1 SGDLS, CDR2 YYNGEE. This CDR3 has 16 amino acids. J was trimmed by 3 bases and V by 0 bases; bases with no gene match: 4. The CDR3 region has the DNA TGTGCCAGCAGCGTAGACGCGGGGGGCGACACCGGGGAGCTGTTTTTT. Protein sequence: CASSVDAGGDTGELFF.

The chain joins TRBV25-1 to TRBJ2-7; 7 nucleotides match TRBD2. With V trimmed by 4 bases and J by 5 bases, 8 bases remained unmatched. Germline CDR1 reads MGHDK; CDR2 reads SYGVNS. The CDR3 is made up of 14 amino acids. The CDR3 sequence: CASSGGGSSHEQYF. DNA of the CDR3: TGTGCCAGCAGTGGAGGCGGGAGTTCCCACGAGCAGTACTTC.

The chain uses TRBV27 and TRBJ1-1; tentative D call: TRBD1 (5 bases). Trimming cost V 6 bases and J 1 base, with 15 bases left between them. Germline CDR1 is MNHEY and CDR2 is SMNVEV (reference sequence). This CDR3 contains 15 residues. In nucleotides, the CDR3 is TGTGCCAGCAGCCGGCAGGGAGCGGGGAACACTGAAGCTTTCTTT. This encodes CASSRQGAGNTEAFF.

This rearrangement joins TRBV15 to TRBJ2-7, with 15 bases fitting TRBD2. CDR3 length: 18 amino acids. Germline V lookup: CDR1 LNHNV, CDR2 YYDKDF (reference sequence). Trimming removed 1 base from V and 4 bases from J; junction bases left unmatched: 8. The CDR3 is CATSRGGTSGRKGYEQYF. The CDR3 DNA is TGTGCCACCAGCAGAGGGGGGACTAGCGGGAGGAAGGGTTACGAGCAGTACTTC.

A remark on this clone: The junction departs from germline at one end; a sequencing error may be responsible. The V and J genes are TRBV7-7 and TRBJ2-1; 7 bases line up with TRBD2. This CDR3 is 18 amino acids long. Looked up from germline, CDR1 is SSHAT and CDR2 is FNYEAQ (reference sequence). The CDR3 coding sequence is TGTGCTAGCAGCCATCCCCGCCCTAGCGGACTTTCGGGGAATGAGCAGTTCTTC. The encoded protein is CASSHPRPSGLSGNEQFF.

A single count supports this clone. The J gene is TRBJ1-1, the V gene TRBV5-4, with TRBD1 as a possible D gene (5 bases). The germline CDR1 and CDR2 sequences are SGHNT and YYREEE (reference sequence). The V end was cut by 4 bases, the J end by 3 bases, with 13 bases between. The CDR3 sequence is 14 residues long. The CDR3 DNA is TGTGCCAGCAGCGCCGTCGACAGCTACACTGAAGCTTTCTTT. Amino acids: CASSAVDSYTEAFF.

The chain couples TRBV4-3 to TRBJ1-5; tentative D call: TRBD1 (5 bases). V gave up 0 bases and J gave up 0 bases, with 6 bases separating them. The CDR3 is 15 residues long. Germline CDR1 and CDR2: LGHNA and YSLEER. Here the CDR3 DNA reads TGCGCCAGCAGCCAAGAACAGGATAGCAATCAGCCCCAGCATTTT. Its protein is CASSQEQDSNQPQHF.

This chain links TRBV2 with TRBJ2-2, with 13 bases matching TRBD2. Germline trimming cut 6 bases from V and 16 bases from J; bases unmatched to any gene: 11. The CDR3 consists of 14 residues. Germline CDR1 is SNHLY and CDR2 is FYNNEI. The DNA for the CDR3 is TGTGCCAGCAGGCCGGGACTAGCGGGGCGGCTGCCGTTTTTT. Protein product: CASRPGLAGRLPFF.

The chain joins TRBV30 to TRBJ2-2; TRBD1 matches at 8 bases. Trimming took 0 bases from V and 6 from J; bases not matched to a gene: 15. Germline CDR1 and CDR2: GTSNPN and SVGIG (reference sequence). The CDR3 consists of 18 residues. The CDR3 DNA reads TGTGCCTGGAGTGTCGATTTCACAGGGGGTGGTCTCTCCGGGGAGCTGTTTTTT. The encoded protein is CAWSVDFTGGGLSGELFF.

This clone was observed a single time. This sequence joins TRBV19 and TRBJ1-1, with 10 bases lining up with TRBD1. J gave up 1 base and V 7 bases, and 3 bases lay outside the gene matches. This CDR3 is built from 14 residues. Per the germline V gene, CDR1 is LNHDA and CDR2 is SQIVND (reference sequence). The CDR3 nucleotides read TGTGCCAGTATGGGACAGGGGCCGAACACTGAAGCTTTCTTT. This encodes CASMGQGPNTEAFF.

The chain combines TRBV19 with TRBJ1-1, with D possibly being TRBD1 (6 bases). V was cut by 3 bases and J by 1 base, with 12 bases left in between. In germline, CDR1 is LNHDA, CDR2 SQIVND (reference sequence). The CDR3 consists of 15 residues. The CDR3 DNA sequence: TGTGCCAGTAGTATCAATCAGGGGAAGAACACTGAAGCTTTCTTT. Translated: CASSINQGKNTEAFF.

The chain carries TRBV5-1 and TRBJ2-1; D possibly matches TRBD1 or TRBD2 (5 bases each). This CDR3 has 16 residues. Looked up from germline, CDR1 is SGHRS and CDR2 is YFSETQ. V shed 2 bases and J shed 5 bases, with 17 bases lying between them. The CDR3 protein is CASSLSRTGQNNEQFF. The CDR3, as DNA: TGCGCCAGCAGCTTATCCAGGACTGGACAAAACAATGAGCAGTTCTTC. Full variable domain (remainder filled in from reference TRBV5-1 and TRBJ2-1): KAGVTQTPRYLIKTRGQQVTLSCSPISGHRSVSWYQQTPGQGLQFLFEYFSETQRNKGNFPGRFSGRQFSNSRSEMNVSTLELGDSALYLCASSLSRTGQNNEQFFGPGTRLTVL.

The chain couples TRBV5-6 to TRBJ2-2; 10 nucleotides agree with TRBD1. CDR1 SGHDT and CDR2 YYEEEE come from the germline V gene. The CDR3 contains 16 residues. With 2 bases clipped from V and 4 bases from J, the junction kept 5 bases outside the gene matches. The CDR3 reads CASSLPGTGVTGELFF. CDR3 sequence (DNA): TGTGCCAGCAGCTTACCGGGGACAGGGGTCACCGGGGAGCTGTTTTTT.